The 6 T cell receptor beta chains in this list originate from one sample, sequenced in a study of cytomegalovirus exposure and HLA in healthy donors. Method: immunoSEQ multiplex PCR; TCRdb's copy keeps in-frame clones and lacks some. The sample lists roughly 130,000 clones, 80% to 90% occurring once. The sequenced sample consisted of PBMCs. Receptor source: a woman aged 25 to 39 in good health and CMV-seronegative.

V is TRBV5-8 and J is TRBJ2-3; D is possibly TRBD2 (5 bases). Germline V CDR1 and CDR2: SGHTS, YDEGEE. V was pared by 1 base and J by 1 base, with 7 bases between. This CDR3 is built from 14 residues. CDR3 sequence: CASSLLAGTDTQYF. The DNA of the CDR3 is TGTGCCAGCAGCTTGCTAGCTGGCACAGATACGCAGTATTTT.

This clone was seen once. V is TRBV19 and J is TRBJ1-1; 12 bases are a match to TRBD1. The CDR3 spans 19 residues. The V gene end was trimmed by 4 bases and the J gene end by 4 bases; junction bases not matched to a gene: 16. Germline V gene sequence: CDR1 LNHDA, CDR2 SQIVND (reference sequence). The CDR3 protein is CASSTSNYPGQGAVTEAFF. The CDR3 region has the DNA TGTGCCAGTAGTACCTCCAATTACCCGGGACAGGGGGCGGTCACTGAAGCTTTCTTT.

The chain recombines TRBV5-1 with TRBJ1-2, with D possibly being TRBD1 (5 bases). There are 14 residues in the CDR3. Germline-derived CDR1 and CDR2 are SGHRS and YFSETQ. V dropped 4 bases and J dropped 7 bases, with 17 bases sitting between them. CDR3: CASSQKGGQGGYTF. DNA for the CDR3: TGCGCCAGCAGCCAAAAAGGAGGGCAGGGTGGCTACACCTTC. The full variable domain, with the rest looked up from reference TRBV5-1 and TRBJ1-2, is KAGVTQTPRYLIKTRGQQVTLSCSPISGHRSVSWYQQTPGQGLQFLFEYFSETQRNKGNFPGRFSGRQFSNSRSEMNVSTLELGDSALYLCASSQKGGQGGYTFGSGTRLTVV.

This chain's CDR3 is CASSQPDRNNYGYTF. CDR3 sequence (DNA): TGCGCCAGCAGCCAACCGGACAGAAATAACTATGGCTACACCTTC. This sequence joins TRBV4-1 and TRBJ1-2, with D perhaps matching TRBD1 (6 bases). Germline CDR1 MGHRA, CDR2 YSYEKL. Trimming removed 2 bases at V and 1 base at J, with 11 bases between. This CDR3 has 15 amino acids.

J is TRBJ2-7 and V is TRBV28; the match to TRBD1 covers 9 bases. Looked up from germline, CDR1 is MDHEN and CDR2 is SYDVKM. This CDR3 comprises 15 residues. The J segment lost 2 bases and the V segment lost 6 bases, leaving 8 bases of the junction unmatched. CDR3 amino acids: CASRGTGTGTYEQYF. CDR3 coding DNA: TGTGCCAGCAGGGGAACCGGGACAGGGACCTACGAGCAGTACTTC.

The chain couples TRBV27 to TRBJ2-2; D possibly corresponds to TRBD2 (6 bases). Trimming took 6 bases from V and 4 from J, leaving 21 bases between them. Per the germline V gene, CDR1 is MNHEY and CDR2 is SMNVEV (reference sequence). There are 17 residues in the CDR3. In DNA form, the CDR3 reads TGTGCCAGCAGGGCGAAATCTACAAACGGGGGCACCGGGGAGCTGTTTTTT. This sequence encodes CASRAKSTNGGTGELFF.